The present entry profiles one T cell receptor beta chain with its context. The record originates from a study of cytomegalovirus exposure and HLA in healthy donors. Primers for the PCR totalled 60 Vbeta and 13 Jbeta. Measured with immunoSEQ multiplex PCR; TCRdb has only the in-frame clones, and not every one. In the table there are roughly 240,000 clones, around 80% of which are singletons. Germline V gene data show CDR1 as SGHTA and CDR2 as FQGTGA. There are 16 residues in the CDR3. The ends were cut back, 4 bases at V and 3 bases at J, with 16 bases in the middle. This chain joins TRBV7-3 and TRBJ2-1; D is perhaps TRBD2 (6 bases). The material sequenced was PBMCs. The source is a boy under 18 in good health and CMV-seronegative. For the CDR3, the DNA is TGTGCCAGCAGCTCCCGGAAGCTAGCGAACTACAATGAGCAGTTCTTC. This gives the protein CASSSRKLANYNEQFF.